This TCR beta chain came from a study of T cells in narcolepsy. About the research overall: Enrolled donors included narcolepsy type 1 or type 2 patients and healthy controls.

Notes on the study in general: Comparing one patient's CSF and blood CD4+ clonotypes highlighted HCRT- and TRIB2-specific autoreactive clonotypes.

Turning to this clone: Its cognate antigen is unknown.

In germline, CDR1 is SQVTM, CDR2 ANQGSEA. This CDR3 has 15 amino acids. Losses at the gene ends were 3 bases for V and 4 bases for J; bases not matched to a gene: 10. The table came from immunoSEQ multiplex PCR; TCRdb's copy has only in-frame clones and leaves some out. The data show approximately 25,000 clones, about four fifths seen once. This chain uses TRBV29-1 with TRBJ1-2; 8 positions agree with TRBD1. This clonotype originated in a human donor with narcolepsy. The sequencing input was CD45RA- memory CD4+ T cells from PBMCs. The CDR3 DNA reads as TGCAGCGTTGAGGGACCAGGGGGCGCGAGCTATGGCTACACCTTC. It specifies CSVEGPGGASYGYTF.